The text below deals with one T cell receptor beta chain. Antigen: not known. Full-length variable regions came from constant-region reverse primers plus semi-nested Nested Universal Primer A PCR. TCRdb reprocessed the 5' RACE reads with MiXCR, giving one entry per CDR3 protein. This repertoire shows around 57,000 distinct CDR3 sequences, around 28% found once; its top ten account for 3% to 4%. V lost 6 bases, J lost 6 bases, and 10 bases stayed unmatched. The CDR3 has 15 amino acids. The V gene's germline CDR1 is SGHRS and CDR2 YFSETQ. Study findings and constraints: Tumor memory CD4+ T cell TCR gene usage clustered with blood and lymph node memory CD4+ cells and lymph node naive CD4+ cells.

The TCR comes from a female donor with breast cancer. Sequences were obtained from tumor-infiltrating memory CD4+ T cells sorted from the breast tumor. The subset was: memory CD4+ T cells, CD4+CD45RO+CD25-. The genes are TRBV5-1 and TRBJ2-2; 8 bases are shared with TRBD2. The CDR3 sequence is CASNAGTRQSGELFF. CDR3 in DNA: TGCGCCAGCAACGCCGGGACTAGGCAGTCCGGGGAGCTGTTTTTT. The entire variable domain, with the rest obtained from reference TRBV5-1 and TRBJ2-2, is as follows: KAGVTQTPRYLIKTRGQQVTLSCSPISGHRSVSWYQQTPGQGLQFLFEYFSETQRNKGNFPGRFSGRQFSNSRSEMNVSTLELGDSALYLCASNAGTRQSGELFFGEGSRLTVL.